The 24 T cell receptor beta chains given below trace back to one sample, sequenced in a study of blood T cells in healthy people across ages. A second about 6 to 12 cycle PCR used barcoded and J-beta primers. TCRdb redid the calling of the 5' RACE reads with MiXCR, one entry per CDR3 protein. The sample holds about 1.8 million distinct CDR3 sequences, 49% seen once. Sequencing was carried out using blood. The receptors were sampled from a woman between 40 and 50 years old in good health.

This clonotype was observed a few times. The chain joins TRBV5-1 to TRBJ2-1; 9 bases are a match to TRBD1. This CDR3 is 15 amino acids long. The germline gives CDR1 SGHRS, CDR2 YFSETQ. The V segment lost 2 bases and the J segment 8 bases; nucleotides outside the gene matches: 8. DNA of the CDR3: TGCGCCAGCAGCTTTCAGGGGACAGGGTTCGATGAGCAGTTCTTC. This sequence encodes CASSFQGTGFDEQFF.

In its sample, this clonotype was seen a few times. CDR3 in DNA: TGTGCCAGCAGCGACCAAGGGGGGGGCACAGATACGCAGTATTTT. Protein sequence: CASSDQGGGTDTQYF. V usage is TRBV7-3 and J usage is TRBJ2-3; possible D gene TRBD2, 7 bases. CDR1 SGHTA and CDR2 FQGTGA come from the germline V gene. The CDR3 loop spans 15 amino acids. V lost 5 bases, J lost 1 base, and 13 bases lay in between.

This clonotype was counted a few times. J is TRBJ2-4 and V is TRBV10-3, with 8 bases that match TRBD1. The J call may be incorrect, as the DNA end agrees better with TRBJ2-7. The CDR3 sequence is 18 residues long. The V gene's germline CDR1 is ENHRY and CDR2 SYGVKD. CDR3 nucleotide sequence: TGTGCCATCAGTGAGTCGGGGGGACAGGCTACTTTATCCCACGAGCAGTACTTC. This gives the protein CAISESGGQATLSHEQYF.

This clonotype was seen a few times. This chain links TRBV28 with TRBJ1-2; D is possibly TRBD1 (5 bases). V was shortened by 7 bases and J by 0 bases, with 9 bases between the two germline ends. CDR1 MDHEN and CDR2 SYDVKM come from the germline V gene. This CDR3 has 13 residues. The CDR3 loop reads CASTQTANYGYTF. The CDR3 nucleotides are TGTGCCAGCACCCAGACAGCTAACTATGGCTACACCTTC.

This clonotype was seen a handful of times. This chain connects TRBV29-1 to TRBJ2-5; perhaps TRBD1 as D (5 bases). This CDR3 has 10 residues. The V gene's germline CDR1 is SQVTM and CDR2 ANQGSEA. Deletions cut 6 bases from V and 5 bases from J, with 7 bases between. CDR3 sequence reads: CSVQAETQYF. In DNA, the CDR3 is TGCAGCGTACAGGCGGAGACCCAGTACTTC.

The chain employs TRBV11-2 and TRBJ2-3, with D perhaps TRBD2 (6 bases). The CDR3 has 16 residues. CDR1 SGHAT and CDR2 FQNNGV come from the germline V gene. The V end lost 1 base, the J end lost 5 bases, and 16 bases lay between the germline ends. The CDR3 DNA follows: TGTGCCAGCAGCTTAGTGGTGGGGGGACTTCTAGATACGCAGTATTTT. Encoded protein: CASSLVVGGLLDTQYF.

This clonotype was picked up a small number of times. V usage is TRBV5-5 and J usage is TRBJ2-4, with 8 bases matching TRBD2. The trim removed 0 bases at V and 5 bases at J, leaving 1 base unmatched. The CDR3 covers 14 residues. The germline V gene has CDR1 SGHKS and CDR2 YYEKEE (reference sequence). CDR3: CASSLVAGQNIQYF. The CDR3 nucleotides read TGTGCCAGCAGCTTGGTAGCGGGGCAAAACATTCAGTACTTC.

The chain links TRBV10-3 to TRBJ2-3, with D possibly TRBD2 on 5 matching bases. Per the germline V gene, CDR1 is ENHRY and CDR2 is SYGVKD. This CDR3 has 17 amino acids. V gave up 10 bases and J gave up 0 bases, with 23 bases separating them. The CDR3 protein is CATGSGPGELSTDTQYF. The CDR3 coding sequence is TGTGCCACCGGAAGTGGGCCCGGGGAACTAAGCACAGATACGCAGTATTTT.

This clonotype has only a few counts. The gene calls are TRBV2 and TRBJ2-1; 13 bases fit TRBD2. The CDR3 has 16 amino acids. Germline V gene data show CDR1 as SNHLY and CDR2 as FYNNEI. V gave up 6 bases and J gave up 10 bases; unmatched junction bases: 12. For the CDR3, the DNA is TGTGCCAGCAGGCCACTAGCGGGGGGGCCTCTAGGGGAGCAGTTCTTC. It specifies CASRPLAGGPLGEQFF.

This chain uses TRBV19 with TRBJ2-7, with D unclear. The J call is uncertain, as TRBJ2-5 better fits the DNA end. The CDR3 is made up of 13 amino acids. Germline V gene data show CDR1 as LNHDA and CDR2 as SQIVND (reference sequence). For the CDR3, the DNA is TGTGCCAGTAGTATATTGGTGGCAGAGACCCAGTACTTC. It translates to CASSILVAETQYF.

This clonotype has just a few counts. The genes are TRBV14 and TRBJ2-4, with D tentatively TRBD1 (5 bases). The DNA end lines up better with TRBJ2-5; the J call may be wrong. Germline V gene sequence: CDR1 SGHDN, CDR2 FVKESK. This CDR3 is built from 16 residues. CDR3 sequence reads: CASSQGPRAFGETQYF. Written as DNA, the CDR3 is TGTGCCAGCAGCCAAGGCCCCAGGGCGTTCGGAGAGACCCAGTACTTC.

This chain connects TRBV7-2 to TRBJ2-7, with 11 bases fitting TRBD1. The CDR3 extends over 17 amino acids. Per germline, CDR1 SGHTA and CDR2 FQGNSA. V lost 4 bases and J lost 4; bases outside the gene matches: 12. The CDR3, as DNA: TGTGCCAGCAGCTCCCTTGGGGACAGGGGGTTTGGTTACGAGCAGTACTTC. Its protein product is CASSSLGDRGFGYEQYF.

With regard to this clonotype: The junction departs from the called germline gene at one end, perhaps through a read error. The J gene is TRBJ2-2, the V gene TRBV6-5; D is unresolved. The germline V gene encodes CDR1 MNHEY and CDR2 SVGAGI. This CDR3 region has 15 residues. This CDR3 reads CASSYSSTNTGELFF. The DNA of the CDR3 is TGTGCCAGCAGCTACTCGTCAACGAACACCGGGGAGCTGTTTTTT.

The V gene is TRBV20-1, the J gene TRBJ2-3; TRBD2 agrees at 10 bases. The CDR3 loop spans 15 amino acids. V was clipped by 3 bases and J by 2 bases; unmatched bases: 5. Germline V gene sequence: CDR1 DFQATT, CDR2 SNEGSKA (reference sequence). The CDR3 here is CSARASGGNTDTQYF. CDR3 sequence (DNA): TGCAGTGCTAGGGCTAGCGGGGGTAACACAGATACGCAGTATTTT.

The chain joins TRBV5-1 to TRBJ1-6; D is possibly TRBD1 (6 bases). With 0 bases removed from V and 8 bases from J, the gap between germline ends came to 12 bases. Per germline, CDR1 SGHRS and CDR2 YFSETQ. CDR3 length equals 15 residues. The CDR3 DNA reads as TGCGCCAGCAGCTTGGCCGCAGGGGAATATTCACCCCTCCACTTT. Amino acid sequence: CASSLAAGEYSPLHF.

At least ten counts were recorded for this clonotype. The J gene is TRBJ2-1, the V gene TRBV2; the match to TRBD1 covers 7 bases. The CDR3 loop spans 13 amino acids. Germline V CDR1 and CDR2: SNHLY, FYNNEI. The ends lost 4 bases at V and 6 bases at J; junction bases unmatched: 3. The CDR3 nucleotides are TGTGCCAGCAGTGGGGGGACAGTCAATGAGCAGTTCTTC. Translation gives CASSGGTVNEQFF. Together with reference TRBV2 and TRBJ2-1, the CDR3 gives the full variable domain: EPEVTQTPSHQVTQMGQEVILRCVPISNHLYFYWYRQILGQKVEFLVSFYNNEISEKSEIFDDQFSVERPDGSNFTLKIRSTKLEDSAMYFCASSGGTVNEQFFGPGTRLTVL.

The chain employs TRBV6-6 and TRBJ1-2; D not certain. Trimming removed 4 bases from V and 4 bases from J, with 19 bases in between. The CDR3 loop spans 16 amino acids. CDR1 MNHNY and CDR2 SVGAGI come from the germline V gene (reference sequence). CDR3 DNA: TGTGCCAGCAGTTCCCAAACAAAAGGACGGAGCTATGGCTACACCTTC. It translates to CASSSQTKGRSYGYTF.

This clonotype was seen a handful of times. CDR3 coding DNA: TGCGCCAGCAGCTTGACCCTTCAGGAGATACAAGAGACCCAGTACTTC. Translated: CASSLTLQEIQETQYF. The gene calls are TRBV5-1 and TRBJ2-5, with unresolved D. Deletions cut 1 base from V and 2 bases from J, with 15 bases between. Germline V CDR1 and CDR2: SGHRS, YFSETQ. The CDR3 sequence is 16 residues long.

V gene TRBV29-1 combines with J gene TRBJ2-1, with 11 bases fitting TRBD2. Germline V gene sequence: CDR1 SQVTM, CDR2 ANQGSEA. Germline trimming cut 8 bases from V and 6 bases from J; bases unmatched to any gene: 6. The CDR3 runs 13 residues. CDR3 residues: CSLGLAEANEQFF. CDR3 sequence (DNA): TGCAGCTTGGGACTAGCGGAGGCCAATGAGCAGTTCTTC.

The chain links TRBV6-5 to TRBJ2-3; D might be TRBD1 (5 bases). The CDR3 totals 14 residues. CDR1 MNHEY and CDR2 SVGAGI come from the germline V gene. Trimming removed 5 bases from V and 7 bases from J, with 16 bases in between. The CDR3 region is CASSAPARANTQYF. Here the CDR3 DNA reads TGTGCCAGCAGTGCCCCAGCCAGGGCTAATACGCAGTATTTT.

The chain recombines TRBV6-2 or TRBV6-3 with TRBJ2-7, with a weak D call TRBD1 (5 bases). Germline V gene sequence: CDR1 MNHEY, CDR2 SVGEGT. V gave up 4 bases and J gave up 6 bases, with 19 bases separating them. CDR3 length: 15 amino acids. The CDR3 is CASSSKINLRGEQYF. CDR3 nucleotide sequence: TGTGCCAGCAGTTCTAAGATCAACCTAAGGGGCGAGCAGTACTTC.

This clonotype appeared once. The V and J genes are TRBV9 and TRBJ1-2, with D tentatively TRBD1 (5 bases). Trimming stripped 0 bases from V and 1 base from J, with 13 bases between. There are 16 residues in the CDR3. Germline lookup yields CDR1 SGDLS and CDR2 YYNGEE. CDR3 region: CASSVATGRINYGYTF. CDR3 nucleotide sequence: TGTGCCAGCAGCGTAGCTACAGGACGGATTAACTATGGCTACACCTTC.

J is TRBJ2-7 and V is TRBV5-1, with 7 positions matching TRBD1. Judging by the DNA end, TRBJ2-5 fits better; the J call may be wrong. Germline assignment: CDR1 SGHRS and CDR2 YFSETQ. This CDR3 region has 16 residues. The chain's CDR3 is CASSPGQHKIRETQYF. CDR3 DNA sequence: TGCGCCAGCAGCCCGGGACAGCATAAAATTAGAGAGACCCAGTACTTC.

The rearrangement links TRBV6-5 to TRBJ1-6; 7 bases fit TRBD1. V trimming: 2 bases; J trimming: 2 bases; junction bases outside the gene matches: 6. Germline V gene data show CDR1 as MNHEY and CDR2 as SVGAGI. CDR3 length: 17 residues. CDR3 protein: CASSYPRQGTYNSPLHF. CDR3 sequence (DNA): TGTGCCAGCAGTTACCCCCGACAGGGAACCTATAATTCACCCCTCCACTTT.